This T cell receptor (beta chain) was obtained from a study of blood T cell repertoires in COVID-19. Study at large: Sites in the United States, Italy and Spain provided acute and convalescent COVID-19 samples. The analysed material was cDNA or gDNA that came from T cells, B-cell-depleted T cells, or PBMCs.

In the original processing: It was from reference gene primer amplification that nucleated cell counts were estimated. Profiled with immunoSEQ multiplex PCR; TCRdb holds only in-frame clones, not every one. Clone size and the V and J calls come from that table; the DNA yielded D and trimming. The data contain 85,000 to 90,000 clones, 65% to 80% of them singletons. This clone was counted only a few times. The ends lost 4 bases at V and 2 bases at J; junction bases unmatched: 1. This CDR3 is built from 14 residues. The germline V gene has CDR1 MNHEY and CDR2 SVGEGT. The rearrangement joins TRBV6-2 or TRBV6-3 to TRBJ1-5; 8 nucleotides align to TRBD1. The clonotype originates from a man between 65 and 79 years old with acute or convalescent COVID-19. Sequenced: peripheral blood. The CDR3 sequence: CASSLTGGNQPQHF. The CDR3 DNA reads TGTGCCAGCAGTTTGACAGGGGGCAATCAGCCCCAGCATTTT.